This paragraph covers one T cell receptor (beta chain) sequence. Between the trimmed V and J ends, which lost 5 bases and 0 bases, there was a span of 13 bases. Germline V CDR1 and CDR2: SEHNR, FQNEAQ (reference sequence). The CDR3 contains 15 residues. Using immunoSEQ multiplex PCR, the repertoire was profiled, and TCRdb retains in-frame clones only, with some absent. The repertoire holds about 460,000 clones, with around 85% as singletons. This specimen belongs to a study of blood T cell repertoires in COVID-19. Study at large: Specimens from acute and convalescent COVID-19 originated in the United States, Italy and Spain.

The V gene is TRBV7-9, the J gene TRBJ1-1; D gene uncertain. The receptor was derived from an older woman who had recovered from COVID-19. The sequenced sample consisted of PBMCs or T cells enriched from blood (not recorded which). The CDR3 DNA sequence: TGTGCCAGCAGCACCCGCAACACGATGAACACTGAAGCTTTCTTT. It specifies CASSTRNTMNTEAFF.